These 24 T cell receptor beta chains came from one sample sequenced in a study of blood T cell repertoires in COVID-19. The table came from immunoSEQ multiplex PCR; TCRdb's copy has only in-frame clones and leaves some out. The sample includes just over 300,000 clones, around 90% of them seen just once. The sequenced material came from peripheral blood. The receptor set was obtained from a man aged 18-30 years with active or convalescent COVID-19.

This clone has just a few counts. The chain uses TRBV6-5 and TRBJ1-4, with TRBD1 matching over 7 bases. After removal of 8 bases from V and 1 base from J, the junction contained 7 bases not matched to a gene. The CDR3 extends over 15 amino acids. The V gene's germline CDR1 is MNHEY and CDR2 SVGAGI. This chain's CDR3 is CASGQGVGTNEKLFF. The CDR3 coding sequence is TGTGCCAGCGGCCAGGGGGTGGGAACTAATGAAAAACTGTTTTTT.

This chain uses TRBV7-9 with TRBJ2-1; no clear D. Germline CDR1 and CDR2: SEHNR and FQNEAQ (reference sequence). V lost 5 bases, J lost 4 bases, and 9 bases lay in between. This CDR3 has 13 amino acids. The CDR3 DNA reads TGTGCCAGCAGCGCCAGATTATACAATGAGCAGTTCTTC. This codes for CASSARLYNEQFF.

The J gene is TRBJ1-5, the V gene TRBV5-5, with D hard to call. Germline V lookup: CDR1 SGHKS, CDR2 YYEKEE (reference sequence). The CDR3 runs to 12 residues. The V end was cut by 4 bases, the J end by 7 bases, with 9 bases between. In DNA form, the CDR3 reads TGTGCCAGCAGCGTGAACGGGCAGCCCCAGCATTTT. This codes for CASSVNGQPQHF. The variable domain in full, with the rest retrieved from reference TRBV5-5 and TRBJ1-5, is DAGVTQSPTHLIKTRGQQVTLRCSPISGHKSVSWYQQVLGQGPQFIFQYYEKEERGRGNFPDRFSARQFPNYSSELNVNALLLGDSALYLCASSVNGQPQHFGDGTRLSIL.

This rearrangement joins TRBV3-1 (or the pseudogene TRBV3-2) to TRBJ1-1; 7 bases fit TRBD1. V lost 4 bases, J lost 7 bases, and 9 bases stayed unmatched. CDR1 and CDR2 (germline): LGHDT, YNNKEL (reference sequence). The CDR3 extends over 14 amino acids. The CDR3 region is CASSPETGTGEAFF. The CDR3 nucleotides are TGTGCCAGCAGCCCTGAGACAGGGACGGGTGAAGCTTTCTTT.

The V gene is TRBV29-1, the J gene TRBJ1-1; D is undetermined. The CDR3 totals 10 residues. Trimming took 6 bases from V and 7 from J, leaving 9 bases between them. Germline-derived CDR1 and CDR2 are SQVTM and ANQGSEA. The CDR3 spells CSVLQDEAFF. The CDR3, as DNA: TGCAGCGTCCTGCAGGATGAAGCTTTCTTT. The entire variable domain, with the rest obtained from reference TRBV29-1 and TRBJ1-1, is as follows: SAVISQKPSRDICQRGTSLTIQCQVDSQVTMMFWYRQQPGQSLTLIATANQGSEATYESGFVIDKFPISRPNLTFSTLTVSNMSPEDSSIYLCSVLQDEAFFGQGTRLTVV.

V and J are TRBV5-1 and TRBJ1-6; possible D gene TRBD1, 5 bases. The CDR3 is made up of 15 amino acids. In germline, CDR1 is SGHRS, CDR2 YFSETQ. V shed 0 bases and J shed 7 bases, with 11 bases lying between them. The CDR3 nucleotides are TGCGCCAGCAGCTTGGTGGGGGGGGGAAATTCACCCCTCCACTTT. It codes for CASSLVGGGNSPLHF.

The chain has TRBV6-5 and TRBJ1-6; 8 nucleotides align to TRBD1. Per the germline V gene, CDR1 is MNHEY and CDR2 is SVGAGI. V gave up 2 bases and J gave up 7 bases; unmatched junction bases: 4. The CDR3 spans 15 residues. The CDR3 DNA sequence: TGTGCCAGCAGTTACCGGGACAGGCGGAATTCACCCCTCCACTTT. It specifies CASSYRDRRNSPLHF.

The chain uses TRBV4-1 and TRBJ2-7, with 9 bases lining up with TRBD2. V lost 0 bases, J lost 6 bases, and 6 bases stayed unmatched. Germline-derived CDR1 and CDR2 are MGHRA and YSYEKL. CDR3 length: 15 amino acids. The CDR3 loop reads CASSQDPSGAIEQYF. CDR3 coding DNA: TGCGCCAGCAGCCAAGATCCTAGCGGGGCTATCGAGCAGTACTTC.

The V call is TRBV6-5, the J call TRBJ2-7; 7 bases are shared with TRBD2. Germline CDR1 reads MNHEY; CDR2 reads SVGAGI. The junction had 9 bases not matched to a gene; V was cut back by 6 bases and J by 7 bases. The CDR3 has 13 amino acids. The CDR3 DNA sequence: TGTGCCAGCAGGCGCGAGGGAGCGGGGGAGCAGTACTTC. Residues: CASRREGAGEQYF.

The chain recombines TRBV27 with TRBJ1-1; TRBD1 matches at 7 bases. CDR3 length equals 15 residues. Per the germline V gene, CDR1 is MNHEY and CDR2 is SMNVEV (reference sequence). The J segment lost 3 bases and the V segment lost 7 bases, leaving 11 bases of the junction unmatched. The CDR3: CASIPIDRDYTEAFF. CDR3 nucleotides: TGTGCCAGCATTCCCATCGACAGGGATTACACTGAAGCTTTCTTT.

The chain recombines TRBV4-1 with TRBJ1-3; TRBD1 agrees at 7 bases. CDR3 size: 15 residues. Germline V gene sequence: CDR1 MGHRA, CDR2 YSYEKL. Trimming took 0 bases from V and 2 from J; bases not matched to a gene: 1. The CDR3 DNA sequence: TGCGCCAGCAGCCAAGATGGGACAGCTGGAAACACCATATATTTT. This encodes CASSQDGTAGNTIYF.

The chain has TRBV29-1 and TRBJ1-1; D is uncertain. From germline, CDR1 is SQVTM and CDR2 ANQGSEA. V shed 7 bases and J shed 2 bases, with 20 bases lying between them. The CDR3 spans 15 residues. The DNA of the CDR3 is TGCAGCGCCGCTGGTTGGAGGGTAGGTAACACTGAAGCTTTCTTT. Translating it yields CSAAGWRVGNTEAFF.

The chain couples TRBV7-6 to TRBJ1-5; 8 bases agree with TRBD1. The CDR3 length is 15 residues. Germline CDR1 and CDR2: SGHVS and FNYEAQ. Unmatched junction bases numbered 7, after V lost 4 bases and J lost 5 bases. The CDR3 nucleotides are TGTGCCAGCAGCTCAGGACAGGGTGGCGATCAGCCCCAGCATTTT. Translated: CASSSGQGGDQPQHF. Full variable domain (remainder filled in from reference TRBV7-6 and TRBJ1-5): GAGVSQSPRYKVTKRGQDVALRCDPISGHVSLYWYRQALGQGPEFLTYFNYEAQQDKSGLPNDRFSAERPEGSISTLTIQRTEQRDSAMYRCASSSGQGGDQPQHFGDGTRLSIL.

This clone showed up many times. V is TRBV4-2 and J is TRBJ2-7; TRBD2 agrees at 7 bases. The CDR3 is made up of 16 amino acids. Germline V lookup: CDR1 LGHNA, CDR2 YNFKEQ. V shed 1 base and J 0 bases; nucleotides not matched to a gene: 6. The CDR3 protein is CASSQGGTTISYEQYF. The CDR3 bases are TGTGCCAGCAGCCAAGGCGGGACTACCATCTCCTACGAGCAGTACTTC.

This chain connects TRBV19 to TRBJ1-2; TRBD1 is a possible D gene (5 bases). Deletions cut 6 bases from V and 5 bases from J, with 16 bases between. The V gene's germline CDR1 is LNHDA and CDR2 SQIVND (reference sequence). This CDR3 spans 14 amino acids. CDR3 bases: TGTGCCAGTAGCCCATCATACGGGGGATATGGCTACACCTTC. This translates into CASSPSYGGYGYTF.

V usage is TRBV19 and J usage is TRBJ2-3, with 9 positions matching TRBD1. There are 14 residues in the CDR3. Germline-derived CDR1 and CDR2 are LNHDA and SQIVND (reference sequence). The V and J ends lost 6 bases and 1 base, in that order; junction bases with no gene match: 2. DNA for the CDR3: TGTGCCAGTAGGGACAGGGGTGGCACAGATACGCAGTATTTT. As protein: CASRDRGGTDTQYF.

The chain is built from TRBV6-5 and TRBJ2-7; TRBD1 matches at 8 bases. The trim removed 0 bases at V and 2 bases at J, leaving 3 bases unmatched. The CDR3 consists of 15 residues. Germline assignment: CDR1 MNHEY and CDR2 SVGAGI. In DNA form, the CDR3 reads TGTGCCAGCAGTTACTCGGGACAGGAGACCTACGAGCAGTACTTC. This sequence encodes CASSYSGQETYEQYF.

The CDR3 spells CSASIGLAGGETQYF. The CDR3 coding sequence is TGCAGTGCTAGTATCGGACTAGCGGGGGGAGAGACCCAGTACTTC. The chain couples TRBV20-1 to TRBJ2-5; 14 bases match TRBD2. The ends lost 3 bases at V and 4 bases at J; junction bases unmatched: 4. The CDR3 extends over 15 amino acids. The germline V gene has CDR1 DFQATT and CDR2 SNEGSKA (reference sequence).

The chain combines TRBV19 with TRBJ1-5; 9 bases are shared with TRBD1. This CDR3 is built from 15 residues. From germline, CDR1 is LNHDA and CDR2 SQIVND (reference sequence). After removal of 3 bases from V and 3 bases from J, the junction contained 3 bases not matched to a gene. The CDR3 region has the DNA TGTGCCAGTAGTATCCGGGACAGGGACAATCAGCCCCAGCATTTT. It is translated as CASSIRDRDNQPQHF.

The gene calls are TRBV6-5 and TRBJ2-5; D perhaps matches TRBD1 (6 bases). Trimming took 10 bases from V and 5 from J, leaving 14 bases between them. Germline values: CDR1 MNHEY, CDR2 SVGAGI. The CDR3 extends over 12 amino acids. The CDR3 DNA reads TGTGCCACCACCCAGGGGCGGGAGACCCAGTACTTC. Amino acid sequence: CATTQGRETQYF.

The CDR3: CASAPGSSQETQYF. As DNA, the CDR3 is TGTGCCAGCGCTCCCGGGAGTAGCCAAGAGACCCAGTACTTC. The V gene is TRBV27, the J gene TRBJ2-5; D is possibly TRBD2 (6 bases). The germline gives CDR1 MNHEY, CDR2 SMNVEV (reference sequence). The CDR3 is 14 amino acids. V was clipped by 8 bases and J by 1 base, with 14 bases between them.

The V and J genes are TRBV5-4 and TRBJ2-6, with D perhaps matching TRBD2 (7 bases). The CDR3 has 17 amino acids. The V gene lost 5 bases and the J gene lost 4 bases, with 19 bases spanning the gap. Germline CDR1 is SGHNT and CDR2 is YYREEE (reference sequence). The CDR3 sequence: CASRWGGGQGGANVLTF. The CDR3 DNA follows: TGTGCCAGCAGATGGGGGGGCGGCCAAGGAGGGGCCAACGTCCTGACTTTC.

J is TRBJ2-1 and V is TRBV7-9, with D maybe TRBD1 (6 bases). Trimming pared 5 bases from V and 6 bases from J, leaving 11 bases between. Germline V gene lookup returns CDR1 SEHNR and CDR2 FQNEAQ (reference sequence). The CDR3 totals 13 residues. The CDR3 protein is CASSKTGVNEQFF. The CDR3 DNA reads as TGTGCCAGCAGCAAGACAGGCGTCAATGAGCAGTTCTTC.

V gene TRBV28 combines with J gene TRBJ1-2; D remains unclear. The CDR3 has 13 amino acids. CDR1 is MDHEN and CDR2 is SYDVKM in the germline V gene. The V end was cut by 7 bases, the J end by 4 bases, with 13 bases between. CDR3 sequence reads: CASILHGSYGYTF. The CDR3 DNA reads TGTGCCAGCATCCTCCATGGGAGCTATGGCTACACCTTC.